These 8 T cell receptor beta chains share one sample of origin, sequenced in a study of regulatory T cells in long-lasting Graves disease. Building the TCR beta libraries relied on iRepertoire HTBI primers, and CDR3 regions underwent Arm-PCR. TCRdb ran MiXCR on the multiplex PCR reads and lists one entry per CDR3 protein. The table includes some 220,000 distinct CDR3 sequences, roughly a fifth detected once. The sample's time point: newly diagnosed GD, antithyroid drugs for less than 3 months. PBMC-extracted RNA yielded the TCR library. The data were also submitted as part of a second study, on T cells in Graves' hyperthyroidism and ophthalmopathy.

The material was peripheral blood mononuclear cells (PBMCs), obtained at new diagnosis, from a patient treated with antithyroid drugs. The receptors stem from a woman between 25 and 40 years old with Graves disease.

Remarks on this clonotype: This may arise from a read error, as a much more abundant clone is one base away. V and J are TRBV7-9 and TRBJ1-4, with 7 positions matching TRBD1. CDR1 and CDR2 from the germline V gene are SEHNR and FQNEAQ (reference sequence). This CDR3 comprises 16 residues. The CDR3, as DNA: TGTGCCAACAGCAAGGGACAGACTGCAACTAATGAAAAACTGTTTTTT. This codes for CANSKGQTATNEKLFF.

The genes are TRBV4-2 and TRBJ2-1, with unresolved D. V lost 0 bases and J 3 bases, leaving 6 bases between the germline ends. This CDR3 region has 14 residues. Germline V gene data show CDR1 as LGHNA and CDR2 as YNFKEQ. In DNA, the CDR3 is TGTGCCAGCAGCCAAGAGCAAGACTACAATGAGCAGTTCTTC. Its protein is CASSQEQDYNEQFF.

This clonotype was seen many times. J is TRBJ2-1 and V is TRBV9, with TRBD2 identical over 7 bases. V was pared by 4 bases and J by 0 bases, with 4 bases of the junction left unmatched. The CDR3 contains 15 residues. Germline V gene lookup returns CDR1 SGDLS and CDR2 YYNGEE. CDR3 amino acids: CASSLSGTSYNEQFF. The CDR3, as DNA: TGTGCCAGCAGCCTGAGCGGGACCTCCTACAATGAGCAGTTCTTC.

The chain is built from TRBV10-3 and TRBJ1-1; D uncertain. The CDR3 runs 15 residues. Germline V gene sequence: CDR1 ENHRY, CDR2 SYGVKD. V gave up 9 bases and J gave up 1 base, with 18 bases separating them. This chain's CDR3 is CAISMGQVGNTEAFF. CDR3 in DNA: TGTGCCATTAGTATGGGCCAGGTAGGGAACACTGAAGCTTTCTTT.

In its sample, this clonotype was seen many times. The chain joins TRBV6-5 to TRBJ1-1; D is uncertain. CDR1 and CDR2 from the germline V gene are MNHEY and SVGAGI. V shed 2 bases and J shed 3 bases, with 10 bases lying between them. The CDR3 length is 14 residues. DNA for the CDR3: TGTGCCAGCAGTTACGCGGGCGGTTACACTGAAGCTTTCTTT. Translation gives CASSYAGGYTEAFF.

There are many counts of this clonotype. The CDR3 nucleotides are TGTGCCAGCAGTGACGACATGAGCTCCTACGAGCAGTACTTC. Translated: CASSDDMSSYEQYF. The chain employs TRBV12-3 or TRBV12-4 and TRBJ2-7; D not resolved. Trimming shortened V by 5 bases and J by 0 bases, and 11 bases separated the two germline ends. CDR3 length: 14 residues.

J is TRBJ2-3 and V is TRBV6-1, with TRBD1 matching 10 bases. Unmatched junction bases numbered 9, after V lost 6 bases and J lost 3 bases. Germline CDR1 reads MNHNS; CDR2 reads SASEGT. This CDR3 spans 16 amino acids. This chain's CDR3 is CASRGRDRGYTDTQYF. In DNA, the CDR3 is TGTGCCAGCAGAGGCCGGGACAGGGGATATACAGATACGCAGTATTTT.

The CDR3, as DNA: TGTGCCAGCAGCGCCGGGTCCTTAAGTTCCTACGAGCAGTACTTC. Amino acids: CASSAGSLSSYEQYF. The V call is TRBV6-1, the J call TRBJ2-7; D is unresolved. V lost 6 bases and J lost 1, with 16 bases in between. Germline V gene lookup returns CDR1 MNHNS and CDR2 SASEGT. The CDR3 is 15 residues long.